The entry below describes one T cell receptor beta chain. The CDR3 is 13 amino acids. The ends were cut back, 5 bases at V and 3 bases at J, with 11 bases in the middle. Germline CDR1 reads SGHDN; CDR2 reads FVKESK. The use of a sample-barcoded 5' primer and a J-beta primer mix characterized a second PCR of roughly 7 to 11 cycles. Each CDR3 protein is one row after TCRdb ran MiXCR on the 5' RACE reads. This sample has about 1.1 million distinct CDR3 sequences; under 40% occur once, and the top ten carry roughly 13%. This entry is derived from a study of blood T cells in healthy people across ages. The chain combines TRBV14 with TRBJ2-7; D unresolved. The receptor was derived from a man between 18 and 35 years old in good health. The sequenced sample was blood. CDR3 in DNA: TGTGCCAGCAGCTCGCAACAGAGCTACGAGCAGTACTTC. It yields the protein CASSSQQSYEQYF.